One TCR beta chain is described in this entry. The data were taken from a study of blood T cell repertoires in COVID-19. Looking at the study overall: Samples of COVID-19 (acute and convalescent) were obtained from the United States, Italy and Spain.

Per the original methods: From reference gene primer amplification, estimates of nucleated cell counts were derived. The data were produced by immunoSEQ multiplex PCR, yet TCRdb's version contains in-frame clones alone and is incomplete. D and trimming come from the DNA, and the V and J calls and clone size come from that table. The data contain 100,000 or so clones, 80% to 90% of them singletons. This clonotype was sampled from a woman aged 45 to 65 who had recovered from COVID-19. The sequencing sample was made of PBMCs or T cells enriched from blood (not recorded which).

This chain's CDR3 is CASSLAGQGATGANVLTF. The CDR3 DNA is TGTGCCAGCAGCTTGGCGGGGCAGGGGGCGACTGGGGCCAACGTCCTGACTTTC. The rearrangement links TRBV5-5 to TRBJ2-6, with 8 bases matching TRBD1. This CDR3 region has 18 residues. With V trimmed by 0 bases and J by 2 bases, 7 bases remained unmatched. Germline CDR1 and CDR2: SGHKS and YYEKEE (reference sequence).